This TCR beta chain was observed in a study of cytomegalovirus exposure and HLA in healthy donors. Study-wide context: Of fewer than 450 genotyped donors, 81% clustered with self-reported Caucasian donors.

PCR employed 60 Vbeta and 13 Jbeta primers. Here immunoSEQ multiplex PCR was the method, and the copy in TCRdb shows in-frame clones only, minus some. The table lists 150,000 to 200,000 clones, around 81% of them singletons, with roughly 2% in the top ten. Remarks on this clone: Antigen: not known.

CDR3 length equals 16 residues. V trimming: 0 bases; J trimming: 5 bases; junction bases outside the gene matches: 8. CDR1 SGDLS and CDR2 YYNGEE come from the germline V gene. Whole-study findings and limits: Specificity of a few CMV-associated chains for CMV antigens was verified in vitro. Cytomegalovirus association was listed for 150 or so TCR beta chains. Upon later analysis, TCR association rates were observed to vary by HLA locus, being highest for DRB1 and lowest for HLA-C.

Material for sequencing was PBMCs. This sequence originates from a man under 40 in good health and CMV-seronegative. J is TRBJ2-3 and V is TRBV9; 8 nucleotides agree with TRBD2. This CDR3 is CASSVGQGTSRDTQYF. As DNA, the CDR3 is TGTGCCAGCAGCGTAGGACAAGGGACTAGTCGAGATACGCAGTATTTT.